This T cell receptor beta chain is drawn from a study of cytomegalovirus exposure and HLA in healthy donors. As to this clone: Its antigen is as yet unknown.

The study's findings and limits: Later genetic work tied a missense DCLRE1C variant to beta-chain V and J trimming. A later analysis found that most CMV-associated TCR beta chains appeared HLA-restricted.

The PCR was carried out with 60 Vbeta primers and 13 Jbeta primers. Here immunoSEQ multiplex PCR was the method, and the copy in TCRdb shows in-frame clones only, minus some. The sample contains about 200,000 clones, over 75% of which appear only once. The sequenced sample consisted of PBMCs. This TCR came from a male donor in good health and CMV-seronegative.

CDR3 bases: TGTGCCAGCAGCTCGACTAGCGGAGGGTCCCAGACCCAGTACTTC. Translating it yields CASSSTSGGSQTQYF. The chain recombines TRBV27 with TRBJ2-5; 9 positions agree with TRBD2. This CDR3 has 15 residues. V was pared by 6 bases and J by 6 bases, with 11 bases of the junction left unmatched. Germline values: CDR1 MNHEY, CDR2 SMNVEV (reference sequence).